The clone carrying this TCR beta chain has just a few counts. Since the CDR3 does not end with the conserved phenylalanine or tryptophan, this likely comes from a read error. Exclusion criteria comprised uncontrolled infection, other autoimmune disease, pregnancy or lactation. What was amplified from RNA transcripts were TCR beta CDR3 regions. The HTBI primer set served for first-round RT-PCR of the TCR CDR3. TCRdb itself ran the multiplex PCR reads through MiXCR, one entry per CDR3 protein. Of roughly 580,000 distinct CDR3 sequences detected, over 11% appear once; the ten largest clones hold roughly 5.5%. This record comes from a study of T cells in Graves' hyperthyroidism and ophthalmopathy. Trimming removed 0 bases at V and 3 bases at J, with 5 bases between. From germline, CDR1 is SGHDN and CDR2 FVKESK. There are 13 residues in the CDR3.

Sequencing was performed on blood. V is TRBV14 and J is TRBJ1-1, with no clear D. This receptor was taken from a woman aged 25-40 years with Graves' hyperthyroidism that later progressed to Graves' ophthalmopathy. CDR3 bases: TGTGCCAGCAGCCAAGAATTGGACACTGAAGCTTTCCTT. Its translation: CASSQELDTEAFL.